Here is one T cell receptor beta chain with its context. The antigen is unknown. This sample was included in a study of naive and memory T cell subsets. General observations from the study: Between naive and memory subsets, TCR abundance power law exponents differed. Possibly reflecting memory cells re-expressing CD45RA, a few larger clonotypes occurred in naive repertoires, especially CD8.

This CDR3 spans 18 amino acids. V was trimmed by 2 bases and J by 8 bases, leaving 24 bases between them. Germline CDR1 and CDR2: MNHEY and SVGAGI. Two oligonucleotides, mixed equimolar, formed the beta constant-region primer covering TRBC1 and TRBC2. Four rounds of PCR amplified the ligated cDNA using nested alpha and beta constant-region primers plus SP2. TCRdb re-analysed the UMI-ligation and nested PCR reads in MiXCR, keeping a single row per CDR3 protein. The sample lists 150,000 or so distinct CDR3 sequences, approximately 22% occurring once. The sequencing input was naive CD4+ T cells from blood. This chain joins TRBV6-5 and TRBJ1-4; TRBD1 is a possible D gene (5 bases). The sequence was collected from a human donor in good health. Written as DNA, the CDR3 is TGTGCCAGCAGTTACGCATCGTCACAATGGGGGATGGCGGAAAAACTGTTTTTT. Translation: CASSYASSQWGMAEKLFF.